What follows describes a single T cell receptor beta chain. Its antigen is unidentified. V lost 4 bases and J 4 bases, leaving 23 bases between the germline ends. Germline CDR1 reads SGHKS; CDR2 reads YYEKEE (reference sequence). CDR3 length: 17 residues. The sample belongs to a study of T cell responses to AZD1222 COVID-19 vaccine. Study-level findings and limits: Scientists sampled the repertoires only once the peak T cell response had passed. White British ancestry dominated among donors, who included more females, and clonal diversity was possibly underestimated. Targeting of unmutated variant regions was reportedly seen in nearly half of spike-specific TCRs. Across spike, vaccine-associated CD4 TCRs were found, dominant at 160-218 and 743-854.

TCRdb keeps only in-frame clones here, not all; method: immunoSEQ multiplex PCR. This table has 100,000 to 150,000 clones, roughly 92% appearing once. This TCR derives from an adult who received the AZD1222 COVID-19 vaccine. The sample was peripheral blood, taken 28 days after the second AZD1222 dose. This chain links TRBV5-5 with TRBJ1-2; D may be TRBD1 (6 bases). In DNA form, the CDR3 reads TGTGCCAGCAGCCTACGGCAAACAGGGAACAGCGCCTATGGCTACACCTTC. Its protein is CASSLRQTGNSAYGYTF.